What follows are 10 T cell receptor beta chains derived from one specimen sequenced in a study of cytomegalovirus exposure and HLA in healthy donors listed by TCRdb under 2017. To prepare the library, the immunoSEQ multiplex PCR assay was applied. TCRdb mirrors the immuneACCESS table, restricted to in-frame sequences. Some clones are absent from its copies; in checked studies, under half trace to an unresolved V gene, and the reason for the others is unknown. Present in this sample are approximately 140,000 clones, about nine tenths of which were seen just once. The top ten clonotypes cover nearly 3% of the sample. The sequencing sample was made of PBMCs. The source of these receptors is a man aged 18 to 29 in good health and CMV-seronegative.

This clone was seen just once. V usage is TRBV7-6 and J usage is TRBJ2-1; weak D call: TRBD2 (5 bases). This CDR3 is built from 13 residues. Germline CDR1 reads SGHVS; CDR2 reads FNYEAQ. Trimming took 1 base from V and 9 from J, leaving 10 bases between them. CDR3 coding DNA: TGTGCCAGCAGCTTAGACTTCGGGGTTGAGCAGTTCTTC. As protein: CASSLDFGVEQFF.

The chain uses TRBV6-5 and TRBJ1-1, with a tentative D call TRBD1 (6 bases). The length of the CDR3 is 12 residues. Trimming took 8 bases from V and 3 from J, leaving 10 bases between them. Germline V gene lookup returns CDR1 MNHEY and CDR2 SVGAGI. CDR3 in amino acids: CASQGPHTEAFF. The DNA of the CDR3 is TGTGCCAGCCAGGGGCCCCACACTGAAGCTTTCTTT.

J is TRBJ1-1 and V is TRBV5-1, with 9 bases matching TRBD1. The junction had 9 bases not matched to a gene; V was cut back by 2 bases and J by 1 base. The CDR3 contains 17 residues. Per the germline V gene, CDR1 is SGHRS and CDR2 is YFSETQ. The CDR3 reads CASSFPGQGSPNTEAFF. The CDR3 coding sequence is TGCGCCAGCAGCTTTCCGGGACAGGGATCACCGAACACTGAAGCTTTCTTT.

The genes are TRBV28 and TRBJ2-7, with 9 nucleotides matching TRBD1. From germline, CDR1 is MDHEN and CDR2 SYDVKM. The V segment lost 2 bases and the J segment 4 bases; nucleotides outside the gene matches: 3. The CDR3 runs 14 residues. The CDR3 region is CASSLGDRGYEQYF. CDR3 nucleotide sequence: TGTGCCAGCAGTTTAGGAGACAGGGGGTACGAGCAGTACTTC.

The chain uses TRBV27 and TRBJ2-1; a possible D gene is TRBD2 (5 bases). V lost 5 bases to trimming and J lost 9 bases, with 23 bases between them. This CDR3 is built from 16 residues. The germline V gene has CDR1 MNHEY and CDR2 SMNVEV (reference sequence). As DNA, the CDR3 is TGTGCCAGCAGTCGACCTGGACTCTCCCCACCCGTTGAGCAGTTCTTC. Translation: CASSRPGLSPPVEQFF.

This rearrangement joins TRBV5-6 to TRBJ1-3; D remains ambiguous. V lost 2 bases, J lost 1 base, and 13 bases lay in between. CDR1 and CDR2 (germline): SGHDT, YYEEEE. The length of the CDR3 is 16 residues. The DNA for the CDR3 is TGTGCCAGCAGCTTTGACTCCTTTAATTCTGGAAACACCATATATTTT. Translating it yields CASSFDSFNSGNTIYF.

As DNA, the CDR3 is TGCGCCAGCAGCTTGACGGGTGGAAATCAGCCCCAGCATTTT. Its translation is CASSLTGGNQPQHF. The chain combines TRBV5-1 with TRBJ1-5; D unclear. Looked up from germline, CDR1 is SGHRS and CDR2 is YFSETQ. CDR3 length: 14 amino acids. Trimming removed 1 base from V and 4 bases from J, with 9 bases in between. The whole variable domain, remainder taken from reference TRBV5-1 and TRBJ1-5, is KAGVTQTPRYLIKTRGQQVTLSCSPISGHRSVSWYQQTPGQGLQFLFEYFSETQRNKGNFPGRFSGRQFSNSRSEMNVSTLELGDSALYLCASSLTGGNQPQHFGDGTRLSIL.

CDR3: CASSLLAGAKEQYF. For the CDR3, the DNA is TGTGCCAGCAGCTTACTAGCGGGAGCAAAGGAGCAGTACTTC. The chain combines TRBV7-9 with TRBJ2-7; 10 nucleotides agree with TRBD2. V shed 2 bases and J 7 bases; nucleotides not matched to a gene: 5. Germline V gene lookup returns CDR1 SEHNR and CDR2 FQNEAQ (reference sequence). The CDR3 has 14 amino acids. Complete variable domain (other parts from reference TRBV7-9 and TRBJ2-7): DTGVSQNPRHKITKRGQNVTFRCDPISEHNRLYWYRQTLGQGPEFLTYFQNEAQLEKSRLLSDRFSAERPKGSFSTLEIQRTEQGDSAMYLCASSLLAGAKEQYFGPGTRLTVT.

This clone was seen more than once but under ten times. The rearrangement joins TRBV6-4 to TRBJ2-1; 10 nucleotides line up with TRBD2. The length of the CDR3 is 14 residues. In germline, CDR1 is MRHNA, CDR2 SNTAGT. J gave up 7 bases and V 2 bases, and 2 bases lay outside the gene matches. For the CDR3, the DNA is TGTGCCAGCAGTGACAGCGGGGGGGCTAATGAGCAGTTCTTC. It yields the protein CASSDSGGANEQFF.

The sample holds one count of this clone. The chain uses TRBV18 and TRBJ1-5; 8 bases are a match to TRBD1. After removal of 2 bases from V and 6 bases from J, the junction contained 12 bases not matched to a gene. Germline CDR1 is KGHSH and CDR2 is LQKENI. The CDR3 totals 17 residues. CDR3 DNA: TGTGCCAGCTCACCAAACCCGTGGACAGGGAGCGGTCAGCCCCAGCATTTT. This sequence encodes CASSPNPWTGSGQPQHF.